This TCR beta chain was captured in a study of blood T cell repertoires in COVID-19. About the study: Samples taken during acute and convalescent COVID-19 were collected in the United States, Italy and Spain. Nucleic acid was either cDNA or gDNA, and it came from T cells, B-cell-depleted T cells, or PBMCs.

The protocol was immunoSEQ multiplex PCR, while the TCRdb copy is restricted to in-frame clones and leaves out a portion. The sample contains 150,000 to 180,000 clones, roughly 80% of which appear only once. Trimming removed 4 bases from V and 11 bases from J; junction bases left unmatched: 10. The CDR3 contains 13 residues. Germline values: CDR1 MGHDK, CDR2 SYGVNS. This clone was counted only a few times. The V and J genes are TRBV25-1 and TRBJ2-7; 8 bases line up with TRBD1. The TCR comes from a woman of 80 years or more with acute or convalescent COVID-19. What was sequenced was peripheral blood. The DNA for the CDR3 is TGTGCCAGCAGTGCCCCGGACAGGGCTTGGGAGTACTTC. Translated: CASSAPDRAWEYF.